This T cell receptor (beta chain) was identified in a study of T-cell reconstitution after alpha-beta-depleted transplantation in children. TCRbeta library preparation incorporated unique molecular identifiers. From the PCR reads, TCRdb called clonotypes with MiXCR, one entry per CDR3 protein. The sample has about 340,000 distinct CDR3 sequences; about a tenth are singletons. Germline values: CDR1 MNHEY, CDR2 SVGAGI. This CDR3 spans 15 amino acids. V was trimmed by 4 bases and J by 1 base, leaving 13 bases between them. The material was PBMCs from the stem cell graft donor, obtained from the stem cell graft. The rearrangement joins TRBV6-5 to TRBJ2-5, with TRBD1 as a possible D gene (6 bases). The origin of this receptor is a human donor who donated a stem cell graft to a child with acute lymphoblastic leukemia. The CDR3 DNA follows: TGTGCCAGCAGTTTCTCAGGGGCCTTCCAAGAGACCCAGTACTTC. This translates into CASSFSGAFQETQYF.